This T cell receptor beta chain was sequenced in a study of graft-versus-host responses after intestinal transplantation. Between the trimmed V and J ends, which lost 1 base and 6 bases, there was a span of 9 bases. Germline V gene lookup returns CDR1 LNHNV and CDR2 YYDKDF (reference sequence). This CDR3 contains 13 residues. Graft tissue processing released intraepithelial and lamina propria lymphocytes. Some clones are missing from TCRdb's copy, which holds only in-frame ones; the method was immunoSEQ multiplex PCR. This sample has around 23,000 clones, with around 78% found just once. The sequences come from ileum tissue, collected 12 days after intestinal transplant. This TCR was sampled from a human patient who received an intestinal transplant, so some T cells may come from the graft donor. The chain employs TRBV15 and TRBJ1-2, with D unresolved. CDR3 amino acids: CATSRVGDDGYTF. In nucleotides, the CDR3 is TGTGCCACCAGCAGAGTGGGAGATGATGGCTACACCTTC.